Following are 9 T cell receptor beta chains from one sample sequenced in a study of blood T cell repertoires in COVID-19. Generated by immunoSEQ multiplex PCR, the TCRdb table keeps only in-frame clones and is missing some. The repertoire holds approximately 180,000 clones, with roughly nine tenths as singletons. Material: PBMCs or T cells enriched from blood (not recorded which). The source of these receptors is a woman in her 40s with acute COVID-19.

The gene calls are TRBV28 and TRBJ1-2; tentative D call: TRBD1 (5 bases). Trimming removed 1 base from V and 8 bases from J, with 14 bases in between. Germline V gives CDR1 MDHEN, CDR2 SYDVKM. The CDR3 is 14 amino acids. The CDR3 region is CASSLSARVFGYTF. The CDR3 bases are TGTGCCAGCAGTTTATCGGCCAGGGTGTTCGGCTACACCTTC.

The CDR3 sequence: CASSLTGNRDRNTGELFF. For the CDR3, the DNA is TGTGCCAGCTCACTAACGGGGAACCGGGACAGGAACACCGGGGAGCTGTTTTTT. This chain uses TRBV18 with TRBJ2-2; 7 bases line up with TRBD1. This CDR3 is 18 amino acids long. Germline loops: CDR1 KGHSH, CDR2 LQKENI. Unmatched junction bases numbered 12, after V lost 4 bases and J lost 1 base. Drawing the rest from reference TRBV18 and TRBJ2-2, the complete variable domain is NAGVMQNPRHLVRRRGQEARLRCSPMKGHSHVYWYRQLPEEGLKFMVYLQKENIIDESGMPKERFSAEFPKEGPSILRIQQVVRGDSAAYFCASSLTGNRDRNTGELFFGEGSRLTVL.

The V and J genes are TRBV27 and TRBJ2-2, with 11 bases matching TRBD2. V gave up 6 bases and J gave up 1 base; unmatched junction bases: 10. This CDR3 has 18 residues. Germline CDR1 MNHEY, CDR2 SMNVEV (reference sequence). The DNA of the CDR3 is TGTGCCAGCAGCACCCAAGGACTAGCGGGCAAGAACACCGGGGAGCTGTTTTTT. It translates to CASSTQGLAGKNTGELFF.

V usage is TRBV19 and J usage is TRBJ1-4, with a tentative D call TRBD1 (6 bases). CDR1 and CDR2 from the germline V gene are LNHDA and SQIVND (reference sequence). The V and J ends lost 7 bases and 5 bases respectively, with 14 bases between them. The CDR3 runs to 14 residues. For the CDR3, the DNA is TGTGCCAGTAAGAAGACAGGCACGAATGAAAAACTGTTTTTT. It is translated as CASKKTGTNEKLFF.

The chain combines TRBV13 with TRBJ2-1; TRBD2 agrees at 7 bases. There are 15 residues in the CDR3. Germline V gene lookup returns CDR1 PRHDT and CDR2 FYEKMQ (reference sequence). With 5 bases clipped from V and 0 bases from J, the junction kept 4 bases outside the gene matches. CDR3 nucleotide sequence: TGTGCCAGCAGCCTTTGGGAGGGCTCCTACAATGAGCAGTTCTTC. Translated, it gives CASSLWEGSYNEQFF.

This chain connects TRBV28 to TRBJ1-5; no clear D. V lost 2 bases, J lost 11 bases, and 10 bases lay in between. The CDR3 length is 12 residues. CDR1 and CDR2 from the germline V gene are MDHEN and SYDVKM. The CDR3 is CASSLGGQTQHF. The CDR3 coding sequence is TGTGCCAGCAGTTTAGGAGGGCAGACCCAGCATTTT. Complete variable domain (other parts from reference TRBV28 and TRBJ1-5): DVKVTQSSRYLVKRTGEKVFLECVQDMDHENMFWYRQDPGLGLRLIYFSYDVKMKEKGDIPEGYSVSREKKERFSLILESASTNQTSMYLCASSLGGQTQHFGDGTRLSIL.

The chain employs TRBV11-2 and TRBJ2-3, with 8 bases that match TRBD2. Per the germline V gene, CDR1 is SGHAT and CDR2 is FQNNGV. The CDR3 has 15 amino acids. The V gene end was trimmed by 5 bases and the J gene end by 6 bases; junction bases not matched to a gene: 10. The CDR3 coding sequence is TGTGCCAGCAGCCTAGGCCCCGGGGGGGCGGATACGCAGTATTTT. Translating it yields CASSLGPGGADTQYF.

This sequence joins TRBV25-1 and TRBJ2-3, with 12 nucleotides matching TRBD1. This CDR3 is 15 amino acids long. Unmatched junction bases numbered 15, after V lost 6 bases and J lost 14 bases. CDR1 is MGHDK and CDR2 is SYGVNS in the germline V gene. CDR3 sequence (DNA): TGTGCCAGCAGGCCGGGGACAGGGGGCGGGTGGCGTACGTATTTT. It is translated as CASRPGTGGGWRTYF.

This clone was counted a single time. The V gene is TRBV12-3 or TRBV12-4, the J gene TRBJ2-2, with D maybe TRBD2 (5 bases). Trimming stripped 5 bases from V and 6 bases from J, with 10 bases between. The CDR3 extends over 13 amino acids. This CDR3 reads CASSAKEAGELFF. The CDR3 DNA reads TGTGCCAGCAGTGCAAAGGAGGCCGGGGAGCTGTTTTTT.